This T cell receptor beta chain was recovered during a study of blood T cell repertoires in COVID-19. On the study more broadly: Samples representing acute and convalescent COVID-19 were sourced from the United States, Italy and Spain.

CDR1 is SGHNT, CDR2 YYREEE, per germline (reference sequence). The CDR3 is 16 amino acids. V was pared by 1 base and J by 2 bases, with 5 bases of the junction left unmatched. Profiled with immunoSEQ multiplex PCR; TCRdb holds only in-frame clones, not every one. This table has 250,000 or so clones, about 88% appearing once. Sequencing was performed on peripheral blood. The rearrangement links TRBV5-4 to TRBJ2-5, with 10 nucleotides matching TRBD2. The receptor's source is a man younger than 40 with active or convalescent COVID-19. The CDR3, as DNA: TGTGCCAGCAGCTTGCTAGCGGGGGTGGGTCAAGAGACCCAGTACTTC. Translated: CASSLLAGVGQETQYF.